What follows are 13 T cell receptor beta chains derived from one specimen sequenced in a study of blood T cell repertoires in COVID-19. Assay used: immunoSEQ multiplex PCR; TCRdb lists only in-frame clones, some missing. This sample has fewer than 70,000 clones, with around 84% found just once. Specimen: peripheral blood. The origin of the receptors is a human donor in a cohort sampled during active COVID-19.

This sequence joins TRBV19 and TRBJ1-3; no reliable D call. The CDR3 runs to 16 residues. With 7 bases removed from V and 0 bases from J, the gap between germline ends came to 16 bases. CDR1 LNHDA and CDR2 SQIVND come from the germline V gene (reference sequence). As DNA, the CDR3 is TGTGCCAGTACTCTAGTAGGAGAGCCCTCTGGAAACACCATATATTTT. Translated: CASTLVGEPSGNTIYF.

The genes are TRBV7-9 and TRBJ1-1; D ambiguous. CDR3 length: 15 residues. V gave up 8 bases and J gave up 0 bases, with 16 bases separating them. Germline V CDR1 and CDR2: SEHNR, FQNEAQ (reference sequence). The chain's CDR3 is CASPGRFGMNTEAFF. The CDR3 bases are TGTGCCAGCCCTGGCCGCTTCGGGATGAACACTGAAGCTTTCTTT.

V is TRBV9 and J is TRBJ1-6, with 9 bases identical to TRBD1. Germline V gene sequence: CDR1 SGDLS, CDR2 YYNGEE. The V segment lost 6 bases and the J segment 9 bases; nucleotides outside the gene matches: 13. This CDR3 spans 16 amino acids. The CDR3: CASTPLPIQGASPLHF. DNA for the CDR3: TGTGCCAGCACCCCCCTCCCTATACAGGGGGCTTCACCCCTCCACTTT.

The chain joins TRBV30 to TRBJ1-1; perhaps TRBD1 as D (5 bases). Trimming stripped 2 bases from V and 4 bases from J, with 11 bases between. Germline CDR1 and CDR2: GTSNPN and SVGIG (reference sequence). This CDR3 contains 13 residues. CDR3 residues: CAWSTQGFTEAFF. The CDR3 bases are TGTGCCTGGAGTACCCAGGGCTTCACTGAAGCTTTCTTT.

There are a few counts of this clone. The genes are TRBV7-9 and TRBJ1-1; no clear D gene. From germline, CDR1 is SEHNR and CDR2 FQNEAQ (reference sequence). The CDR3 is 15 residues long. The V end was cut by 1 base, the J end by 3 bases, with 12 bases between. The CDR3 DNA reads as TGTGCCAGCAGCTTAGGACCGCCGAGGGACACTGAAGCTTTCTTT. Its protein product is CASSLGPPRDTEAFF.

The chain uses TRBV24-1 and TRBJ2-5, with 10 bases lining up with TRBD1. Looked up from germline, CDR1 is KGHDR and CDR2 is SFDVKD. Trimming removed 3 bases from V and 1 base from J; junction bases left unmatched: 4. The CDR3 spans 16 residues. This CDR3 reads CATSDPGQGVQETQYF. The DNA of the CDR3 is TGTGCCACCAGTGATCCCGGACAGGGGGTCCAAGAGACCCAGTACTTC.

V and J are TRBV7-2 and TRBJ1-6, with 7 bases aligning to TRBD1. CDR1 is SGHTA and CDR2 is FQGNSA in the germline V gene. V dropped 1 base and J dropped 6; count of bases not matched to a gene: 3. This CDR3 has 15 residues. CDR3 bases: TGTGCCAGCAGCTTAGGGGACAGTAGTAATTCACCCCTCCACTTT. Its translation: CASSLGDSSNSPLHF.

The J gene is TRBJ1-5, the V gene TRBV19, with 7 bases aligning to TRBD1. Per germline, CDR1 LNHDA and CDR2 SQIVND (reference sequence). The V gene end was trimmed by 4 bases and the J gene end by 7 bases; junction bases not matched to a gene: 10. The CDR3 runs to 15 residues. In DNA, the CDR3 is TGTGCCAGTAGTACAGCTACCAGGGGGTACCAGCCCCAGCATTTT. Amino acid sequence: CASSTATRGYQPQHF.

J is TRBJ2-1 and V is TRBV19; 7 nucleotides align to TRBD2. V shed 4 bases, J shed 7 bases, and the junction held 4 bases outside the gene matches. This CDR3 comprises 13 residues. Germline CDR1 is LNHDA and CDR2 is SQIVND (reference sequence). The CDR3 is CASSNSGLNEQFF. The CDR3 DNA is TGTGCCAGTAGTAATAGCGGGTTAAATGAGCAGTTCTTC. The variable domain in full, completed from reference TRBV19 and TRBJ2-1, reads DGGITQSPKYLFRKEGQNVTLSCEQNLNHDAMYWYRQDPGQGLRLIYYSQIVNDFQKGDIAEGYSVSREKKESFPLTVTSAQKNPTAFYLCASSNSGLNEQFFGPGTRLTVL.

V and J are TRBV21-1 and TRBJ2-7; the table's D call TRBD1 went unverified against the DNA. TRBV21-1 is deemed a pseudogene. The CDR3 length is 15 residues. CDR3 sequence reads: CASSKAGTGARQQYF. The CDR3, as DNA: TGTGCCAGCAGCAAAGCGGGGACAGGGGCCCGCCAGCAGTACTTC.

The V call is TRBV20-1, the J call TRBJ1-2, with D uncertain. Trimming shortened V by 7 bases and J by 0 bases, and 6 bases separated the two germline ends. The CDR3 length is 11 residues. CDR1 is DFQATT, CDR2 SNEGSKA, per germline (reference sequence). CDR3 sequence: CSVAANYGYTF. The CDR3 bases are TGCAGTGTAGCAGCTAACTATGGCTACACCTTC.

V is TRBV27 and J is TRBJ2-7; perhaps TRBD1 as D (6 bases). Trimming removed 8 bases at V and 0 bases at J, with 14 bases between. The CDR3 loop spans 14 amino acids. Germline V lookup: CDR1 MNHEY, CDR2 SMNVEV (reference sequence). The CDR3: CASAPGVSSYEQYF. Here the CDR3 DNA reads TGTGCCAGCGCACCAGGGGTAAGCTCCTACGAGCAGTACTTC.

The rearrangement uses TRBV7-8 and TRBJ2-3; maybe TRBD1 (6 bases). This CDR3 has 15 amino acids. Germline CDR1 reads SGHVS; CDR2 reads FQNEAQ. V was cut by 5 bases and J by 3 bases, with 15 bases left in between. This CDR3 reads CASSIPGQQTDTQYF. The DNA of the CDR3 is TGTGCCAGCAGCATCCCGGGACAACAAACAGATACGCAGTATTTT.